At least ten counts were recorded for the clone carrying this T cell receptor (beta chain). What it recognizes is unknown. Trimming left V 0 bases short and J 10 bases short, with 16 bases between. Germline CDR1 reads DFQATT; CDR2 reads SNEGSKA (reference sequence). The CDR3 runs to 14 residues. The source of the sample is a study of early T cells in non-severe SARS-CoV-2 infection. General study points: Database matching using VDJdb favored anti-spike CD8 responses, with private and CD4 specificities left missing.

TCRdb re-called the 5' RACE reads with MiXCR, one entry per CDR3 protein. This repertoire shows 30,000 or so distinct CDR3 sequences, 6.6% found once; its top ten account for approximately 2.5%. The chain recombines TRBV20-1 with TRBJ2-1; D tentatively fits TRBD1 or TRBD2 (6 bases each). The TCR originated in an adult who was a healthcare worker with PCR-confirmed SARS-CoV-2 infection or an uninfected control (not recorded which). Sequencing was performed on whole blood. In DNA, the CDR3 is TGCAGTGCTAGAGATGTTTGGGGGGCGAGAGAGCAGTTCTTC. Amino acid sequence: CSARDVWGAREQFF.